The 22 T cell receptor beta chains reported below all come from one sample, sequenced in a study of human versus mouse CDR3 diversity and MHC coevolution. Using immunoSEQ multiplex PCR, the repertoire was profiled, and TCRdb retains in-frame clones only, with some absent. The table records about 83,000 clones, less than 95% of them present only once. Sequencing was carried out using naive CD4+ T cells from blood. As for subset: CD45RO-negative CD62L-positive naive CD4 T cells. Every receptor here comes from a person aged 25 to 69 in good health.

V and J are TRBV5-1 and TRBJ1-1, with D uncertain. Germline-derived CDR1 and CDR2 are SGHRS and YFSETQ. The CDR3 sequence is 14 residues long. The V and J ends lost 4 bases and 3 bases respectively, with 13 bases between them. CDR3 protein: CASSGGDFYTEAFF. The DNA of the CDR3 is TGCGCCAGCAGCGGAGGAGACTTTTACACTGAAGCTTTCTTT. Based on the CDR3 plus reference TRBV5-1 and TRBJ1-1, the full variable domain is KAGVTQTPRYLIKTRGQQVTLSCSPISGHRSVSWYQQTPGQGLQFLFEYFSETQRNKGNFPGRFSGRQFSNSRSEMNVSTLELGDSALYLCASSGGDFYTEAFFGQGTRLTVV.

The chain joins TRBV12-5 to TRBJ2-3, with 9 bases that match TRBD1. The CDR3 length is 15 residues. Germline lookup yields CDR1 LGHNT and CDR2 FRNRAP. The V and J ends lost 6 bases and 4 bases, in that order; junction bases with no gene match: 8. The CDR3 DNA is TGTGCTAGTGGCCCGGGACAGGGCGTCGCAGATACGCAGTATTTT. It is translated as CASGPGQGVADTQYF.

The chain is built from TRBV7-9 and TRBJ1-2; 8 bases map to TRBD1. The V and J ends lost 2 bases and 2 bases, in that order; junction bases with no gene match: 13. CDR1 and CDR2 from the germline V gene are SEHNR and FQNEAQ (reference sequence). CDR3 length: 18 residues. The CDR3 sequence: CASSLRAGGPHHNYGYTF. The CDR3 DNA follows: TGTGCCAGCAGCTTAAGGGCAGGGGGCCCGCACCACAACTATGGCTACACCTTC. Using reference TRBV7-9 and TRBJ1-2 for the parts outside the CDR3, the full variable domain is DTGVSQNPRHKITKRGQNVTFRCDPISEHNRLYWYRQTLGQGPEFLTYFQNEAQLEKSRLLSDRFSAERPKGSFSTLEIQRTEQGDSAMYLCASSLRAGGPHHNYGYTFGSGTRLTVV.

The J gene is TRBJ1-5, the V gene TRBV28, with TRBD1 matching over 9 bases. Unmatched junction bases numbered 9, after V lost 4 bases and J lost 5 bases. Germline V gene lookup returns CDR1 MDHEN and CDR2 SYDVKM. The CDR3 is 16 residues long. CDR3 protein: CASSSSGQGGDQPQHF. The CDR3 bases are TGTGCCAGCAGTTCCTCGGGACAGGGCGGGGATCAGCCCCAGCATTTT.

The rearrangement uses TRBV7-6 and TRBJ2-7; TRBD1 is a possible D gene (6 bases). The germline V and J ends were trimmed by 1 base and 0 bases, with 16 bases remaining between them. The CDR3 loop spans 17 amino acids. The V gene's germline CDR1 is SGHVS and CDR2 FNYEAQ. In nucleotides, the CDR3 is TGTGCCAGCAGCTTAGGCTCGGGACAAGAAACCTCCTACGAGCAGTACTTC. Residues: CASSLGSGQETSYEQYF.

The chain couples TRBV7-9 to TRBJ1-5; 10 bases align to TRBD1. The CDR3 covers 15 residues. CDR1 is SEHNR, CDR2 FQNEAQ, per germline (reference sequence). The V segment lost 5 bases and the J segment 4 bases; nucleotides outside the gene matches: 5. Here the CDR3 reads CASSLQGQGNQPQHF. The CDR3 bases are TGTGCCAGCAGCCTTCAGGGACAGGGGAATCAGCCCCAGCATTTT.

The V gene is TRBV29-1, the J gene TRBJ2-2; tentatively, D is TRBD1 (5 bases). Germline V gene sequence: CDR1 SQVTM, CDR2 ANQGSEA. V was clipped by 5 bases and J by 1 base, with 17 bases between them. The CDR3 is 16 residues long. CDR3 sequence reads: CSVYKGPPVNTGELFF. The DNA for the CDR3 is TGCAGCGTTTATAAGGGGCCCCCCGTGAACACCGGGGAGCTGTTTTTT.

The gene calls are TRBV4-1 and TRBJ2-5; D might be TRBD1 (5 bases). The assigned J gene may be wrong: the sequence end matches TRBJ2-7 better. This CDR3 has 14 amino acids. Germline CDR1 is MGHRA and CDR2 is YSYEKL. Here the CDR3 reads CASSRGHSSYEQYF. DNA of the CDR3: TGCGCCAGCAGCAGAGGACACAGCTCCTACGAGCAGTACTTC.

The gene calls are TRBV28 and TRBJ1-2, with 9 bases aligning to TRBD1. The CDR3 extends over 15 amino acids. Looked up from germline, CDR1 is MDHEN and CDR2 is SYDVKM. Unmatched junction bases numbered 18, after V lost 6 bases and J lost 13 bases. The CDR3 is CASSPPGTGSPAGTF. The CDR3 nucleotides are TGTGCCAGCAGCCCGCCTGGGACAGGGTCGCCAGCCGGCACCTTC.

The chain recombines TRBV10-2 with TRBJ1-5; D remains ambiguous. V was pared by 6 bases and J by 6 bases, with 24 bases between. This CDR3 comprises 17 residues. Germline CDR1 reads WSHSY; CDR2 reads SAAADI. The CDR3: CASSDSSSPVSGQPQHF. The CDR3 nucleotides are TGCGCCAGCAGCGACTCCTCTTCTCCCGTTTCTGGTCAGCCCCAGCATTTT.

The DNA of the CDR3 is TGTGCCAGCAGTTTGGGGAGGGCGCGTGGGAACACTGAAGCTTTCTTT. Amino acid sequence: CASSLGRARGNTEAFF. The chain links TRBV28 to TRBJ1-1; D is unclear. V lost 3 bases and J 1 base, leaving 15 bases between the germline ends. Germline CDR1 MDHEN, CDR2 SYDVKM. The CDR3 spans 16 residues. The variable domain in full, with the rest retrieved from reference TRBV28 and TRBJ1-1, is DVKVTQSSRYLVKRTGEKVFLECVQDMDHENMFWYRQDPGLGLRLIYFSYDVKMKEKGDIPEGYSVSREKKERFSLILESASTNQTSMYLCASSLGRARGNTEAFFGQGTRLTVV.

The chain is built from TRBV7-2 and TRBJ2-1; 10 nucleotides line up with TRBD2. The CDR3 extends over 17 amino acids. The germline gives CDR1 SGHTA, CDR2 FQGNSA. V shed 1 base and J 8 bases; nucleotides not matched to a gene: 11. CDR3 protein: CASSLGPSGRGSHEQFF. CDR3 DNA: TGTGCCAGCAGCTTAGGGCCCAGCGGGAGGGGCTCCCATGAGCAGTTCTTC.

The CDR3 spells CASSSDRGSGANVLTF. The CDR3 DNA is TGTGCCAGCAGCTCAGACAGGGGTTCTGGGGCCAACGTCCTGACTTTC. The chain recombines TRBV11-2 with TRBJ2-6; 8 bases are a match to TRBD1. The CDR3 covers 16 residues. J was trimmed by 1 base and V by 4 bases; bases with no gene match: 3. CDR1 is SGHAT, CDR2 FQNNGV, per germline.

V gene TRBV6-4 combines with J gene TRBJ2-7; 11 bases fit TRBD2. This CDR3 spans 20 amino acids. Unmatched junction bases numbered 14, after V lost 1 base and J lost 0 bases. Germline V lookup: CDR1 MRHNA, CDR2 SNTAGT. CDR3 region: CASSDLQHGTSGLCSYEQYF. As DNA, the CDR3 is TGTGCCAGCAGTGACTTGCAACATGGGACTAGCGGTCTATGCTCCTACGAGCAGTACTTC.

This rearrangement joins TRBV18 to TRBJ2-2; TRBD2 agrees at 10 bases. The germline CDR1 and CDR2 sequences are KGHSH and LQKENI. Trimming at V came to 6 bases and at J to 6 bases, leaving 16 bases not matched to a gene. The CDR3 is 18 residues long. This CDR3 reads CASSSGRAERSLAGELFF. The CDR3 DNA reads as TGTGCCAGCTCGAGCGGGAGGGCCGAGAGATCCCTTGCCGGGGAGCTGTTTTTT.

The DNA of the CDR3 is TGTGCCGCCGGCAGCAGGGTTCCCTACGAGCAGTACTTC. Translating gives CAAGSRVPYEQYF. This chain uses TRBV28 with TRBJ2-5; perhaps TRBD1 as D (5 bases). With the DNA end fitting TRBJ2-7 better, the J assignment may be wrong. CDR3 length: 13 amino acids. The germline V gene has CDR1 MDHEN and CDR2 SYDVKM.

V gene TRBV5-5 combines with J gene TRBJ2-1; D is ambiguous. This CDR3 is 16 amino acids long. The V gene's germline CDR1 is SGHKS and CDR2 YYEKEE (reference sequence). Trimming took off 0 bases at V and 0 bases at J, with 10 bases between the two ends. Written as DNA, the CDR3 is TGTGCCAGCAGCTTGGTGGCGGATACCTCCTACAATGAGCAGTTCTTC. Protein: CASSLVADTSYNEQFF. Looking up the rest from reference TRBV5-5 and TRBJ2-1 gives the full variable domain: DAGVTQSPTHLIKTRGQQVTLRCSPISGHKSVSWYQQVLGQGPQFIFQYYEKEERGRGNFPDRFSARQFPNYSSELNVNALLLGDSALYLCASSLVADTSYNEQFFGPGTRLTVL.

The rearrangement uses TRBV2 and TRBJ2-7; the D gene is possibly TRBD1 (6 bases). The germline gives CDR1 SNHLY, CDR2 FYNNEI. The CDR3 loop spans 15 amino acids. Trimming stripped 6 bases from V and 7 bases from J, with 22 bases between. This chain's CDR3 is CASSPIFTGFGEQYF. The CDR3 bases are TGTGCCAGCAGCCCAATATTCACAGGGTTCGGGGAGCAGTACTTC.

This clone occurred once. As DNA, the CDR3 is TGCGCCAGCAGCATGACAGGGGGAGGCACAGATACGCAGTATTTT. It specifies CASSMTGGGTDTQYF. This chain joins TRBV5-1 and TRBJ2-3; 9 bases are shared with TRBD1. The V and J ends lost 4 bases and 1 base, in that order; junction bases with no gene match: 4. Germline assignment: CDR1 SGHRS and CDR2 YFSETQ. CDR3 size: 15 residues. Supplemented by reference TRBV5-1 and TRBJ2-3, the full variable domain reads KAGVTQTPRYLIKTRGQQVTLSCSPISGHRSVSWYQQTPGQGLQFLFEYFSETQRNKGNFPGRFSGRQFSNSRSEMNVSTLELGDSALYLCASSMTGGGTDTQYFGPGTRLTVL.

V and J are TRBV27 and TRBJ1-2; 9 nucleotides agree with TRBD1. Germline CDR1 reads MNHEY; CDR2 reads SMNVEV (reference sequence). The length of the CDR3 is 14 residues. The junction had 8 bases not matched to a gene; V was cut back by 5 bases and J by 7 bases. The CDR3 bases are TGTGCCAGCAGTCCTCCGGGACAGGGTCGTGGCTACACCTTC. This encodes CASSPPGQGRGYTF.

This clone was recorded only once. This sequence joins TRBV28 and TRBJ2-2; D ambiguous. V shed 6 bases and J shed 5 bases, with 19 bases lying between them. Germline assignment: CDR1 MDHEN and CDR2 SYDVKM. The CDR3 has 16 residues. CDR3 nucleotide sequence: TGTGCCAGCAGACCCTTTTTCCGCGACTCAACCGGGGAGCTGTTTTTT. This translates into CASRPFFRDSTGELFF.

V and J are TRBV19 and TRBJ1-1, with D perhaps TRBD1 (5 bases). V was clipped by 2 bases and J by 7 bases, with 5 bases between them. Germline assignment: CDR1 LNHDA and CDR2 SQIVND (reference sequence). The length of the CDR3 is 11 residues. The CDR3 protein is CASSIQGEAFF. DNA of the CDR3: TGTGCCAGTAGTATACAGGGTGAAGCTTTCTTT.